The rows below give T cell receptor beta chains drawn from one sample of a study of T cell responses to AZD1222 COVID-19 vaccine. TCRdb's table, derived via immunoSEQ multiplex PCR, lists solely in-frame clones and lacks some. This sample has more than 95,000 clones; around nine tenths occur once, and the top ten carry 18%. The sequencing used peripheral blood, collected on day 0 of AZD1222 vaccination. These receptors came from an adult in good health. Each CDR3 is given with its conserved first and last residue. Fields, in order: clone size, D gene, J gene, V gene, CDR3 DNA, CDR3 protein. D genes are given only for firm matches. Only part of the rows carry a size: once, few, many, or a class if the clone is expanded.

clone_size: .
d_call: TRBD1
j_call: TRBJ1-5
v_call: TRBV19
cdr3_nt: TGTGCCAGTAGTATATGGGACAGAGCCTTCAATCAGCCCCAGCATTTT
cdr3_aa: CASSIWDRAFNQPQHF

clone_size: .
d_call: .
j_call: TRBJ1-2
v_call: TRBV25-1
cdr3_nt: TGTGCCAGCAGTGAAGCTGGCGGAGCCTCCGTGCCCTATGGCTACACCTTC
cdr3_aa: CASSEAGGASVPYGYTF

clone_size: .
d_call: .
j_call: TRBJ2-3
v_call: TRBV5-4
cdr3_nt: TGTGCCAGCAGCTTGGTATCAGGCACAGATACGCAGTATTTT
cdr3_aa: CASSLVSGTDTQYF

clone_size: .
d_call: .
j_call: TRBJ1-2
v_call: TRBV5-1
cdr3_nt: TGCGCCAGCAGCTTGGGTTCCGGGGATGGCTACACCTTC
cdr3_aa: CASSLGSGDGYTF

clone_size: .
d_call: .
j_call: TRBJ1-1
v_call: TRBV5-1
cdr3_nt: TGCGCCAGCAGCTTGGCCGGGTATTCTAGGGCTTTCTTT
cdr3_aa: CASSLAGYSRAFF

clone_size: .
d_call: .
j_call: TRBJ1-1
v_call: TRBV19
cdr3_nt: TGTGCCAGTAAAGCAGGGGCGACTGAAGCTTTCTTT
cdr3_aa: CASKAGATEAFF

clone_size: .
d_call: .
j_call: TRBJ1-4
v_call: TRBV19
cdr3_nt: TGTGCCAGTAGCCCGGCCATAATAGAAAAACTGTTTTTT
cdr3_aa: CASSPAIIEKLFF

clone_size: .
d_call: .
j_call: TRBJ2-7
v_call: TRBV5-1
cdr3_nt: TGCGCCAGCAGTGGGCAGGGCTCCTACGAGCAGTACTTC
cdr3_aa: CASSGQGSYEQYF

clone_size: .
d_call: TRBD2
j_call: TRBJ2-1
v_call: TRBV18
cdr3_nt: TGTGCCAGCTCACCACTAGCGGGGGGCGATAACAATGAGCAGTTCTTC
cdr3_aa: CASSPLAGGDNNEQFF

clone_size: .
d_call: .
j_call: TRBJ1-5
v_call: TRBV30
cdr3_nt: TGTGCCTGGAGTGTCCCACAGGGACGAAGCAATCAGCCCCAGCATTTT
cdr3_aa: CAWSVPQGRSNQPQHF

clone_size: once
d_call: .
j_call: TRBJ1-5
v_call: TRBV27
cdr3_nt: TGTGCCAGCAGTCACCATCAGCCCCAGCATTTT
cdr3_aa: CASSHHQPQHF

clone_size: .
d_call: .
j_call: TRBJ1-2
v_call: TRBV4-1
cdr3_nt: TGCGCCAGCAGCTCAATACCGGGGACGGGTTATGGCTACACCTTC
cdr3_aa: CASSSIPGTGYGYTF

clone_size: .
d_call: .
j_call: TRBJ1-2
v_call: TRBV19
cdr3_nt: TGTGCCAGTAGTATGGGTCAGGTCGATGGCTACACCTTC
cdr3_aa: CASSMGQVDGYTF

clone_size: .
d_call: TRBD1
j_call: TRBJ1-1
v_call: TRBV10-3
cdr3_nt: TGTGCCATCAGTGAGCCGGGACAGCTTAACACTGAAGCTTTCTTT
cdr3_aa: CAISEPGQLNTEAFF

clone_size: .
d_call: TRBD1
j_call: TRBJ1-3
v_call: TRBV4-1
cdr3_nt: TGCGCCAGCAGCCAAGGACAGGGATTAGGAAACACCATATATTTT
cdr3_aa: CASSQGQGLGNTIYF

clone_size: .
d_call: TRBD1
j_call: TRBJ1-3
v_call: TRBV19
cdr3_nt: TGTGCCAGTAGGACAGGGAGCTCTGGAAACACCATATATTTT
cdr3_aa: CASRTGSSGNTIYF

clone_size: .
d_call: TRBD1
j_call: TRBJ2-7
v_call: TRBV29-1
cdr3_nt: TGCAGCGTTGATGTCCAGGGGGCTAGGGAGCAGTACTTC
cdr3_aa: CSVDVQGAREQYF

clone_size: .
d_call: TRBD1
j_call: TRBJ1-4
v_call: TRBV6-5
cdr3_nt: TGTGCCAGCAGTTTTTTTGGACAGGGAAATAATGAAAAACTGTTTTTT
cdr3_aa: CASSFFGQGNNEKLFF

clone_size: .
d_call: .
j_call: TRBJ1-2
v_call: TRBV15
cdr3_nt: TGTGCCACCACTCCGGGACACAACTATGGCTACACCTTC
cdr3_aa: CATTPGHNYGYTF

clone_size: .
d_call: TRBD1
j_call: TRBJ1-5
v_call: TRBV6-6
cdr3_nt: TGTGCCAGCAGACTGGACAGGGGGCTAAGCAATCAGCCCCAGCATTTT
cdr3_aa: CASRLDRGLSNQPQHF

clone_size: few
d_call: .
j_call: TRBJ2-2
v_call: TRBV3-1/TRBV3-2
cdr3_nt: TGTGCCAGCAGCCACACACAGGGATCCACCGGGGAGCTGTTTTTT
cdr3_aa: CASSHTQGSTGELFF

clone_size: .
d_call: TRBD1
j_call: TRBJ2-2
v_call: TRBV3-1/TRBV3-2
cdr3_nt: TGTGCCAGCAGCTTCCGGGACAGTGGGAACACCGGGGAGCTGTTTTTT
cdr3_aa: CASSFRDSGNTGELFF

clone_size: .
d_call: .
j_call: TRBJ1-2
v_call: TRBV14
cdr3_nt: TGTGCCAGCAGCCAAGTGCAGACAGCCAACTATGGCTACACCTTC
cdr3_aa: CASSQVQTANYGYTF

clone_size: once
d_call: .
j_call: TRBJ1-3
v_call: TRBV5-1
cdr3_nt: TGCGCCAGCAGCTTAAACAGGGACGGTGGAAACACCATATATTTT
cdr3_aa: CASSLNRDGGNTIYF

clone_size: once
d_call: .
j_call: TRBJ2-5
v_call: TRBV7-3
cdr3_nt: TGTGCCAGCAGTCCCGGTGGGGGGTCTCAAGAGACCCAGTACTTC
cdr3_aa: CASSPGGGSQETQYF

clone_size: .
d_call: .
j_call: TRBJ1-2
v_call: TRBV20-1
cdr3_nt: TGCAGTGCTAGTGACGCGATACAGGGAAGTACAGGCGGCTACACCTTC
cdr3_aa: CSASDAIQGSTGGYTF

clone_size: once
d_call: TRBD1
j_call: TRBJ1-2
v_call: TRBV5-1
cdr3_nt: TGCGCCAGCAGCCAGGGGGCAATAGACGGCTACACCTTC
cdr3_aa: CASSQGAIDGYTF

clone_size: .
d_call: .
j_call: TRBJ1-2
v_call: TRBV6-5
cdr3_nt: TGTGCCAGCAGGGATAGAACGGAAACTCAGTCCACCTTC
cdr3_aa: CASRDRTETQSTF

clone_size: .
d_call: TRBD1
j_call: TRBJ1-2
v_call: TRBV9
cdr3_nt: TGTGCCAGCAGCGTGGACAGGGGGAACTATGGCTACACCTTC
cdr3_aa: CASSVDRGNYGYTF

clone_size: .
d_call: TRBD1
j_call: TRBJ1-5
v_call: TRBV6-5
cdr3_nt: TGTGCCAGCAGGGAGGGACAGGGGGGACAGCCCCAGCATTTT
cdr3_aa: CASREGQGGQPQHF

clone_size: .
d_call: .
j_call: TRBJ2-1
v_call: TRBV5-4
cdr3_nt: TGTGCCAGCAGTTGGGGGGACAGCCAGTTCTTC
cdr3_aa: CASSWGDSQFF

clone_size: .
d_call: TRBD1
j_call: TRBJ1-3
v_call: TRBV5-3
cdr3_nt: TGTGCCAGAAGCGGAACTTTCGGGACAGGGGTAAGAAAGAGGGGAAACACCATATATTTT
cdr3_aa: CARSGTFGTGVRKRGNTIYF

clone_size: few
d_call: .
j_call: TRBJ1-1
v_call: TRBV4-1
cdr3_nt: TGCGCCAGCAGCCAAGAAGAGGGGGAGGTCACTGAAGCTTTCTTT
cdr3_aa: CASSQEEGEVTEAFF

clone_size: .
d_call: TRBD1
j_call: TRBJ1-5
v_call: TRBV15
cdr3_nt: TGTGCCACCAGCAGCGACAGGGGGCTCAATCAGCCCCAGCATTTT
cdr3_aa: CATSSDRGLNQPQHF

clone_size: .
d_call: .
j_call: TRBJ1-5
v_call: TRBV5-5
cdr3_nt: TGTGCCAGCAGCTTATCCGGCAGGGACAATCAGCCCCAGCATTTT
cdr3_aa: CASSLSGRDNQPQHF

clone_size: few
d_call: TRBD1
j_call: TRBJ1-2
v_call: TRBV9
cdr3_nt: TGTGCCAGCAGCTGGGGACAGACCTATGGCTACACCTTC
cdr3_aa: CASSWGQTYGYTF

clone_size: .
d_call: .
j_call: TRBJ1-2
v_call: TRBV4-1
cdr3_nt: TGCGCCAGCAGCCTCCGAGTGGCGGAGTATCGCAGCTATGGCTACACCTTC
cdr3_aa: CASSLRVAEYRSYGYTF

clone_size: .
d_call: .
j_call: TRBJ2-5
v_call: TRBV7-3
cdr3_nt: TGTGCCAGCAGCCGGTCCAGTCGAGAGACCCAGTACTTC
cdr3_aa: CASSRSSRETQYF

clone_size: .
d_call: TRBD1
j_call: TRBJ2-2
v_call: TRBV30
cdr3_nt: TGTGCCTGGCTACGGGCAGGGGGAGAGACCGGGGAGCTGTTTTTT
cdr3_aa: CAWLRAGGETGELFF

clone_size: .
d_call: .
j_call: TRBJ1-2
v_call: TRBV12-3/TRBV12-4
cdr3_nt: TGTGCCAGCAGTTTCAGGGTGGGGTATGGCTACACCTTC
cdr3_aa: CASSFRVGYGYTF

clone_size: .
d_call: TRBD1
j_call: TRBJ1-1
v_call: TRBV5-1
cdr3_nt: TGCGCCAGCACAACCAACAGGGGAATGAACACTGAAGCTTTCTTT
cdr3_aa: CASTTNRGMNTEAFF

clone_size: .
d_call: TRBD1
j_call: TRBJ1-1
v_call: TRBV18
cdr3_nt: TGTGCCAGCTCACTCAAACTGGGGGACAGGGGGCGCCTTCTGAGGACTGAAGCTTTCTTT
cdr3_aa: CASSLKLGDRGRLLRTEAFF

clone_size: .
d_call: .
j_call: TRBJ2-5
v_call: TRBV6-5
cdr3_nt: TGTGCCAGCAGTTCTAGGGGGTCTCAGGAGACCCAGTACTTC
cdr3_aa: CASSSRGSQETQYF

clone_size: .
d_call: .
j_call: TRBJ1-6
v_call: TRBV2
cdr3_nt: TGTGCCAGCAGTGAAGGCAGCTCAGGTGATTCACCCCTCCACTTT
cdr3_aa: CASSEGSSGDSPLHF

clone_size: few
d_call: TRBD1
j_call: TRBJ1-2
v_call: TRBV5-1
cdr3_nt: TGCGCCAGCAGGGACATGACAGGGGGTTTAGGCTACACCTTC
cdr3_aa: CASRDMTGGLGYTF

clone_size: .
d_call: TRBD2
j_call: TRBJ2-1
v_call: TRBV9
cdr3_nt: TGTGCCAGCAGCGAAAGTGGGGGGGACAATGAGCAGTTCTTC
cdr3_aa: CASSESGGDNEQFF

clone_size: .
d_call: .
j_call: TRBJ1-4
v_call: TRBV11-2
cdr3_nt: TGTGCCAGCAGCCCGCGGGGGCTACAAATTGAAAAACTGTTTTTT
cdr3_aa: CASSPRGLQIEKLFF

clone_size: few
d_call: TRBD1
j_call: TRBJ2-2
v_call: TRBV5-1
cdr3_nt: TGCGCCACTGCAGAGGGGGCGAAGATCACCGGGGAGCTGTTTTTT
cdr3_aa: CATAEGAKITGELFF

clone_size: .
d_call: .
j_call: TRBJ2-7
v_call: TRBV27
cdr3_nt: TGTGCCAGCAGTTTATCCGTATCGAGTGGGGGGCTTTTGTACGAGCAGTACTTC
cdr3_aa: CASSLSVSSGGLLYEQYF

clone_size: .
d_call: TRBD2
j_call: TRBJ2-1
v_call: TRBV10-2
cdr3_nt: TGCGCCAGCAGTCCGGGACTAACAAATGAGCAGTTCTTC
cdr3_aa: CASSPGLTNEQFF

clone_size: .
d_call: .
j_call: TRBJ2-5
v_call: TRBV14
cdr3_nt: TGTGCCAGCAGCCAATTCTTGGGGGCGCAGGATAGAGAGACCCAGTACTTC
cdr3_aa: CASSQFLGAQDRETQYF

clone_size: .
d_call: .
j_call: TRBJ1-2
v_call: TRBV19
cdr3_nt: TGTGCCAGTACCGAAGAAAGGGGCTATGGCTACACCTTC
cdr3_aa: CASTEERGYGYTF

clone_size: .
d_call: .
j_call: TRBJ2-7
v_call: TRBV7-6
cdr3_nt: TGTGCCAGCAGCCCTAAATCAGGGTATTATTCCTACGAGCAGTACTTC
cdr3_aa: CASSPKSGYYSYEQYF